These T cell receptor beta chains were read from a single sample in a study of shared clonotypes between healthy human individuals. Only in-frame clones appear in the TCRdb table, and some are missing; sequencing was by immunoSEQ multiplex PCR. Of around 700,000 clones listed, 92% were seen once; the top ten hold approximately 24%. Sequenced input: naive CD8+ T cells sorted from blood. The origin of the receptors is a young man in good health. Each CDR3 is given with its conserved first and last residue. The D gene is left open where the match is weak. The listing skips clone size in some rows; elsewhere it reads once, few, many or a size class.

j_gene | v_gene | abundance | d_gene | CDR3aa | CDR3nt
TRBJ2-2 | TRBV10-3 | . | TRBD2 | CAILTSGSMGNTGELFF | TGTGCCATTCTGACTAGCGGGAGTATGGGGAACACCGGGGAGCTGTTTTTT
TRBJ2-7 | TRBV7-9 | few | . | CASSPDYEQYF | TGTGCCAGCAGCCCCGACTACGAGCAGTACTTC
TRBJ1-5 | TRBV7-8 | few | . | CASSWGADQPQHF | TGTGCCAGCAGCTGGGGGGCAGATCAGCCCCAGCATTTT
TRBJ1-4 | TRBV18 | . | . | CASSPDSTNEKLFF | TGTGCCAGCTCACCCGACAGTACTAATGAAAAACTGTTTTTT
TRBJ2-5 | TRBV11-2 | . | . | CASSLSGAVQTQYF | TGTGCCAGCAGCTTATCAGGGGCGGTACAGACCCAGTACTTC
TRBJ2-1 | TRBV4-3 | . | TRBD2 | CASSQRPEAIAGGPDNEQFF | TGCGCCAGCAGCCAGCGTCCGGAAGCGATAGCGGGAGGGCCGGACAATGAGCAGTTCTTC
TRBJ2-5 | TRBV6-6 | . | . | CASTPSNNGLQETQYF | TGTGCCAGCACCCCCTCAAACAACGGCCTGCAAGAGACCCAGTACTTC
TRBJ1-2 | TRBV12-5 | . | . | CASGLESSGKANYGYTF | TGTGCTAGTGGTTTGGAGTCTTCAGGGAAGGCTAACTATGGCTACACCTTC
TRBJ1-2 | TRBV18 | . | . | CASSPEVTGQRGEGYTF | TGTGCCAGCTCACCAGAGGTTACAGGGCAGAGGGGAGAGGGCTACACCTTC
TRBJ2-3 | TRBV14 | . | . | CASSHGSGRRDPTDTQYF | TGTGCCAGCAGCCACGGATCGGGGCGGCGGGACCCCACAGATACGCAGTATTTT
TRBJ2-7 | TRBV5-1 | . | . | CASSLVGQRSYEQYF | TGCGCCAGCAGCTTGGTAGGACAGAGATCCTACGAGCAGTACTTC
TRBJ2-7 | TRBV28 | . | TRBD2 | CASSTGGPNYEQYF | TGTGCCAGCAGCACGGGAGGGCCCAACTACGAGCAGTACTTC
TRBJ2-7 | TRBV28 | . | TRBD2 | CASSRRDYSSYEQYF | TGTGCCAGCAGCCGCCGGGACTACAGCTCCTACGAGCAGTACTTC
TRBJ2-5 | TRBV7-6 | . | TRBD2 | CASSYRTSQETQYF | TGTGCCAGCAGCTACCGGACTAGCCAAGAGACCCAGTACTTC
TRBJ2-7 | TRBV29-1 | . | TRBD2 | CSVSGTSAGGEQYF | TGCAGCGTTTCCGGGACTAGCGCGGGCGGCGAGCAGTACTTC
TRBJ2-1 | TRBV5-1 | . | TRBD2 | CASSPAGTSSYNEQFF | TGCGCCAGCAGCCCAGCGGGGACTAGCTCCTACAATGAGCAGTTCTTC
TRBJ2-7 | TRBV5-1 | . | TRBD1 | CASSLDLGQGVEQYF | TGCGCCAGCAGCTTGGACCTGGGACAGGGGGTCGAGCAGTACTTC
TRBJ2-1 | TRBV4-1 | . | . | CASSQPGQYNEQFF | TGCGCCAGCAGCCAACCCGGACAGTACAATGAGCAGTTCTTC
TRBJ2-1 | TRBV7-9 | once | . | CASRRGNEQFF | TGTGCCAGCAGAAGAGGCAATGAGCAGTTCTTC
TRBJ1-3 | TRBV19 | . | . | CASTTQGYNTIYF | TGTGCCAGTACAACCCAGGGATACAACACCATATATTTT
TRBJ2-5 | TRBV9 | . | . | CASSVYGQVQETQYF | TGTGCCAGCAGCGTATACGGGCAAGTCCAAGAGACCCAGTACTTC
TRBJ2-7 | TRBV16 | . | . | CASSHHRSPYEQYF | TGTGCCAGCAGCCACCACAGGAGCCCCTACGAGCAGTACTTC
TRBJ2-1 | TRBV11-2 | . | . | CASSLEGRVSYNEQFF | TGTGCCAGCAGCTTAGAGGGCAGGGTGTCCTACAATGAGCAGTTCTTC
TRBJ1-2 | TRBV5-1 | . | . | CASSFWPREDNYGYTF | TGCGCCAGCAGCTTCTGGCCCAGGGAGGATAACTATGGCTACACCTTC
TRBJ2-7 | TRBV5-6 | . | TRBD1 | CASSGRQGTHEQYF | TGTGCCAGCAGCGGGAGACAGGGTACCCACGAGCAGTACTTC
TRBJ2-7 | TRBV5-1 | . | . | CASSLSDRNLAYEQYF | TGCGCCAGCAGCCTCTCGGACAGAAACCTAGCCTACGAGCAGTACTTC
TRBJ1-1 | TRBV5-1 | . | . | CASSLGAVTGEDLNTEAFF | TGCGCCAGCAGCTTGGGAGCGGTTACAGGAGAAGATTTGAACACTGAAGCTTTCTTT
TRBJ2-7 | TRBV7-9 | once | TRBD2 | CASSQENSGDEQYF | TGTGCCAGCAGCCAAGAGAATAGCGGGGACGAGCAGTACTTC
TRBJ2-7 | TRBV7-9 | . | TRBD2 | CAIGGGASGFTYEQYF | TGTGCCATTGGTGGGGGGGCTAGCGGGTTTACCTACGAGCAGTACTTC
TRBJ1-1 | TRBV5-5 | . | TRBD1 | CASRKPGQGVYTEAFF | TGTGCCAGCAGGAAACCGGGACAGGGTGTTTATACTGAAGCTTTCTTT
TRBJ1-5 | TRBV6-1 | . | . | CASSSGPIGEPQHF | TGTGCCAGCAGCTCCGGGCCGATTGGGGAGCCCCAGCATTTT
TRBJ2-3 | TRBV7-8 | . | . | CASSLESWNPSTDTQYF | TGTGCCAGCAGCTTAGAGTCTTGGAATCCTAGCACAGATACGCAGTATTTT
TRBJ2-2 | TRBV9 | . | . | CASSSLAGELFF | TGTGCCAGCAGTTCTCTGGCCGGGGAGCTGTTTTTT
TRBJ1-2 | TRBV11-2 | . | TRBD1 | CASSLVGTGDGYTF | TGTGCCAGCAGCTTAGTCGGGACAGGGGATGGCTACACCTTC
TRBJ2-1 | TRBV7-8 | . | . | CASSLEATTDGDEQFF | TGTGCCAGCAGCTTAGAGGCGACAACAGATGGCGATGAGCAGTTCTTC
TRBJ2-1 | TRBV30 | once | TRBD2 | CAWSARLAKRWGSYNEQFF | TGTGCCTGGAGTGCCCGACTAGCGAAGAGATGGGGGTCCTACAATGAGCAGTTCTTC
TRBJ2-1 | TRBV9 | . | . | CASSPTEGYNEQFF | TGTGCCAGCAGCCCGACCGAGGGTTACAATGAGCAGTTCTTC
TRBJ2-5 | TRBV25-1 | . | TRBD1 | CASSFRDSKSQETQYF | TGTGCCAGCAGTTTCCGGGACAGCAAGTCCCAAGAGACCCAGTACTTC
TRBJ2-7 | TRBV7-2 | . | . | CASGFARNYEQYF | TGTGCCAGCGGCTTCGCCAGGAACTACGAGCAGTACTTC
TRBJ2-1 | TRBV11-3 | . | TRBD2 | CASSRGTISEQFF | TGTGCCAGCAGCCGAGGGACTATTAGTGAGCAGTTCTTC
TRBJ2-1 | TRBV4-1 | . | TRBD2 | CASSQGGRSYNEQFF | TGCGCCAGCAGCCAGGGCGGGAGATCCTACAATGAGCAGTTCTTC
TRBJ2-3 | TRBV6-1 | . | TRBD2 | CASSELAAIDTQYF | TGTGCCAGCAGTGAACTAGCGGCAATAGATACGCAGTATTTT
TRBJ2-7 | TRBV27 | . | TRBD1 | CASSFMGQGYHEQYF | TGTGCCAGCAGTTTTATGGGACAGGGTTACCACGAGCAGTACTTC
TRBJ2-7 | TRBV4-3 | . | . | CASSQGLPIPYEQYF | TGCGCCAGCAGCCAAGGACTACCAATCCCCTACGAGCAGTACTTC
TRBJ2-1 | TRBV6-5 | . | TRBD1 | CASSYTPQGLGVEQFF | TGTGCCAGCAGTTATACACCACAGGGGTTGGGGGTGGAGCAGTTCTTC
TRBJ2-3 | TRBV4-3 | . | . | CASSRQSRQSTDTQYF | TGCGCCAGCAGCCGACAAAGCCGGCAGAGCACAGATACGCAGTATTTT
TRBJ2-5 | TRBV7-9 | . | . | CASSTIGPVETQYF | TGTGCCAGCAGCACAATCGGGCCTGTAGAGACCCAGTACTTC
TRBJ2-1 | TRBV13 | . | . | CASSSKDSAILASSYNEQFF | TGTGCCAGCAGCTCTAAGGATTCGGCGATACTGGCAAGCTCCTACAATGAGCAGTTCTTC
TRBJ2-7 | TRBV28 | . | . | CASSLYDPFLREPKYF | TGTGCCAGCAGTTTATATGACCCTTTCTTACGGGAGCCCAAGTACTTC
TRBJ2-7 | TRBV4-3 | . | . | CASSQDMRRGTQTYEQYF | TGCGCCAGCAGCCAAGATATGCGTCGTGGGACTCAGACCTACGAGCAGTACTTC
TRBJ2-1 | TRBV5-1 | . | . | CASSSQGSGRSYNEQFF | TGCGCCAGCAGTTCCCAGGGAAGCGGCCGCTCCTACAATGAGCAGTTCTTC
TRBJ2-6 | TRBV29-1 | . | TRBD1 | CSVGVTGVFDSGANVLTF | TGCAGCGTTGGGGTTACAGGGGTGTTCGACTCTGGGGCCAACGTCCTGACTTTC
TRBJ1-2 | TRBV15 | . | . | CATSRGVSVANYGYTF | TGTGCCACCAGCAGAGGAGTATCTGTGGCTAACTATGGCTACACCTTC